This T cell receptor beta chain was profiled in a study of blood T cell repertoires in COVID-19. CDR3 length: 14 amino acids. The junction had 5 bases not matched to a gene; V was cut back by 1 base and J by 13 bases. Germline assignment: CDR1 SGHAT and CDR2 FQNNGV. Original processing notes: Researchers report that nucleated cell counts were estimated from reference gene primer amplification. Assay used: immunoSEQ multiplex PCR; TCRdb lists only in-frame clones, some missing. D and trimming were read from the DNA, whereas the V and J calls and clone size are those reported in that table. The sample contains 200,000 to 250,000 clones, around 83% of which appear only once.

This TCR was sampled from a woman between 65 and 79 years old with COVID-19, enrolled during active disease. Sequencing was done on a sample of peripheral blood. The gene calls are TRBV11-2 and TRBJ2-1; 12 bases are a match to TRBD2. The CDR3 region has the DNA TGTGCCAGCAGCTTAGTCCTAGCGGGAGGGAATCAGTTCTTC. Translation gives CASSLVLAGGNQFF.